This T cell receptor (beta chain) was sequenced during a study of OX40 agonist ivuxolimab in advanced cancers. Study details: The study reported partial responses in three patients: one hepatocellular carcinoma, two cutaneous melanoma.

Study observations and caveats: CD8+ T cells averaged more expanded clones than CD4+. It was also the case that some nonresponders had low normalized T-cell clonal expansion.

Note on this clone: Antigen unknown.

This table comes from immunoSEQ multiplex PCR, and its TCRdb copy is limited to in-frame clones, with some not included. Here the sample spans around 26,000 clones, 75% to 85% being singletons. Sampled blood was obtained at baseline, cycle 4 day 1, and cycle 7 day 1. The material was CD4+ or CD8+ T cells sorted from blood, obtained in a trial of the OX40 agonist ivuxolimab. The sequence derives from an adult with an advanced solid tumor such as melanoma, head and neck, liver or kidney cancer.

DNA of the CDR3: TGTGCCAGCAGCTTAATAGGCGGTCCGAGCTCCTACAATGAGCAGTTCTTC. Translating gives CASSLIGGPSSYNEQFF. This chain links TRBV7-3 with TRBJ2-1, with D uncertain. The CDR3 runs to 17 residues. V lost 1 base and J lost 0, with 13 bases in between. Germline V lookup: CDR1 SGHTA, CDR2 FQGTGA. The entire variable domain, with the rest obtained from reference TRBV7-3 and TRBJ2-1, is as follows: GAGVSQTPSNKVTEKGKYVELRCDPISGHTALYWYRQSLGQGPEFLIYFQGTGAADDSGLPNDRFFAVRPEGSVSTLKIQRTERGDSAVYLCASSLIGGPSSYNEQFFGPGTRLTVL.